The T cell receptor beta chain described here comes from a study of patients and donors after allogeneic stem cell transplantation. Germline lookup yields CDR1 ENHRY and CDR2 SYGVKD. Trimming removed 4 bases from V and 8 bases from J, with 8 bases in between. This CDR3 has 11 amino acids. TCRdb reprocessed the RT-PCR reads with MiXCR, giving one entry per CDR3 protein. The data show about 160,000 distinct CDR3 sequences, approximately 35% seen once. The sample was blood, either unsorted or a sorted T cell fraction (not recorded which). This receptor was taken from a human donor who was either an allogeneic HSCT recipient or a stem cell or donor lymphocyte infusion donor (not recorded which). It is not recorded whose cells these are; they may come from a transplant donor. V is TRBV10-3 and J is TRBJ1-2; no reliable D call. CDR3 sequence reads: CAISGPDGYTF. The CDR3 nucleotides are TGTGCCATCAGTGGTCCGGACGGCTACACCTTC.